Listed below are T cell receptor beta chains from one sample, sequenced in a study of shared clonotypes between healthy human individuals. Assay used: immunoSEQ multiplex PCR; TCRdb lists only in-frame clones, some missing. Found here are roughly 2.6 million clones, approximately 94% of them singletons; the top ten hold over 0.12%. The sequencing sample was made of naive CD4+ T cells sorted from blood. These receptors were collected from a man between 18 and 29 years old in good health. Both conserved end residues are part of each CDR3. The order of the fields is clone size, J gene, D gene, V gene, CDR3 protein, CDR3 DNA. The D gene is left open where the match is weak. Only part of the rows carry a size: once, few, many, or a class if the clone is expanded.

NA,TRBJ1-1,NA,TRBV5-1,CASSEGGSGTEAFF,TGCGCCAGCAGCGAGGGGGGCTCGGGCACTGAAGCTTTCTTT
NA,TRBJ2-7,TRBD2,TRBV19,CASSATSAYEQYF,TGTGCCAGTAGTGCAACTAGCGCCTACGAGCAGTACTTC
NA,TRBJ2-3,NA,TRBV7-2,CASSLERARVSTDTQYF,TGTGCCAGCAGCTTAGAGAGGGCGCGAGTCAGCACAGATACGCAGTATTTT
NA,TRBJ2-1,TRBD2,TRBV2,CASKREMTSEYNEQFF,TGTGCCAGCAAGAGGGAGATGACTAGCGAGTACAATGAGCAGTTCTTC
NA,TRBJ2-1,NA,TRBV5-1,CASSLDRFEQFF,TGCGCCAGCAGCTTGGACAGGTTTGAGCAGTTCTTC
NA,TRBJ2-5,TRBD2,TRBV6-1,CASSEQRGGIETQYF,TGTGCCAGCAGTGAGCAGCGGGGAGGCATAGAGACCCAGTACTTC
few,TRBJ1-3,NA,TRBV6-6,CASRDTGRGNTIYF,TGTGCCAGCAGAGACACGGGCCGCGGGAACACCATATATTTT
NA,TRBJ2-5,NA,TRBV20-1,CSARDQETQYF,TGCAGTGCAAGGGACCAAGAGACCCAGTACTTC
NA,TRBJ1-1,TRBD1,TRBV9,CASSLTGTVNTEAFF,TGTGCCAGCAGCCTCACCGGGACAGTGAACACTGAAGCTTTCTTT
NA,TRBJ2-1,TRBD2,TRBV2,CASSESGAGGRNEQFF,TGTGCCAGCAGTGAAAGTGGAGCGGGGGGGCGCAATGAGCAGTTCTTC
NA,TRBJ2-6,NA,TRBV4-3,CASSQEAGDHHGGANVLTF,TGCGCCAGCAGCCAAGAGGCAGGGGACCACCATGGTGGGGCCAACGTCCTGACTTTC
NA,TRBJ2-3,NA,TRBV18,CASSPELGDTQYF,TGTGCCAGCTCACCCGAGCTCGGAGATACGCAGTATTTT
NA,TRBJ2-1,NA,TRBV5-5,CASSADPAASNEQFF,TGTGCCAGCAGCGCCGACCCCGCCGCCAGCAATGAGCAGTTCTTC
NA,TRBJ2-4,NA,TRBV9,CASSVGGGDVKNIQYF,TGTGCCAGCAGCGTAGGTGGGGGTGACGTCAAAAACATTCAGTACTTC
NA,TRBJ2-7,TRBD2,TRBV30,CAWAGLADSYEQYF,TGTGCCTGGGCTGGACTAGCGGATTCCTACGAGCAGTACTTC
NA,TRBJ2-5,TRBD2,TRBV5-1,CASSLASGRPWETQYF,TGCGCCAGCAGCTTGGCTAGCGGGAGGCCGTGGGAGACCCAGTACTTC
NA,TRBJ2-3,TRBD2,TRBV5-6,CASSRSGRAGTDTQYF,TGTGCCAGCAGCCGTAGCGGGAGGGCAGGCACAGATACGCAGTATTTT
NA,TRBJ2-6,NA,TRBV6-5,CASANTVSGANVLTF,TGTGCCAGCGCCAATACAGTCTCTGGGGCCAACGTCCTGACTTTC
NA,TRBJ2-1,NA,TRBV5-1,CASSWGAAYNEQFF,TGCGCCAGCAGTTGGGGAGCAGCCTACAATGAGCAGTTCTTC
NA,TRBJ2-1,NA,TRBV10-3,CAISDGSSYNEQFF,TGTGCCATCAGTGACGGGAGCTCCTACAATGAGCAGTTCTTC
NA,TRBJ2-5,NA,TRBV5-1,CASSLGELGQYF,TGCGCCAGCAGCTTGGGGGAACTGGGTCAGTACTTC
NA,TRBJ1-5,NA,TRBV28,CASSLRGYSNQPQHF,TGTGCCAGCAGCCTCCGGGGATATAGCAATCAGCCCCAGCATTTT
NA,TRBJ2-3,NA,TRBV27,CASSPYDAGSDTQYF,TGTGCCAGCAGCCCCTATGACGCGGGGTCAGATACGCAGTATTTT